This T cell receptor beta chain was captured by sequencing in a study of tissue T cells after allogeneic stem cell transplantation (dated 2022 in TCRdb). Background on the whole study: Every GVHD patient received a graft from a donor; four grafts were unmodified and three were CD34-selected to deplete T cells. For tissues with multiple samples, a pathologist reviewed H&E sections and gave sequencing priority to samples with histologically apparent lymphocytes. The study profiled TCR beta repertoires in many tissues obtained from research autopsies of patients with and without GVHD, and also in mouse models of GVHD. The human arm was conducted as a prospective observational study, and neither blinding nor randomization was performed. Results the study describes overall, beyond this receptor: Which tissue TCRs were alloreactive or antigen-specific was not determined in the study, and some clones might have been persisting host cells. Only a few T cell clones appeared in more than one patient, yet motif-based clustering showed tissue-specific repertoire signatures that were shared between patients. Sampling depth was acknowledged as a limitation, and the patient cohort was both small and clinically heterogeneous. In both patients and mice, T cells from blood and spleen covered only a limited part of the TCR repertoire found in tissues. Within patients, how anatomically similar tissues were was a major factor shaping TCR repertoire composition, regardless of disease or transplant status.

Receptors were amplified or captured by the immunoSEQ multiplex PCR assay. TCRbeta CDR3 sequencing was performed at survey depth by Adaptive Biotechnologies, and CDR3 sequences, V/J genes, productive frequency and template counts were reported. TCR beta CDR3 regions were amplified from genomic DNA rather than RNA. The study's own analysis went as follows. Jensen-Shannon divergence served to quantify pairwise repertoire overlap between tissues, with 0 meaning identical and 1 meaning complete divergence. Tissues were grouped by single-linkage agglomerative hierarchical clustering of pairwise JSD values, and the clustering results were shown as dendrograms. GLIPH2 was run on all patient samples with simulation_depth 1000, kmer_min_depth 3 and cdr3_length_cutoff 8, and groups with more than two unique CDR3s were retained. In a standardized tissue-overlap score, Jaccard GLIPH-group overlap across patients was extrapolated to a standard repertoire size of 1000 clones. Associations of diversity with clinical or experimental variables used linear mixed-effect models with tissue fixed effects and individual random effects. In TCRdb, the immuneACCESS table is reduced to in-frame sequences with V and J assigned. These tables do not hold every clone; where another copy was compared, an unresolved V gene accounts for under half, and the others remain unexplained. The DNA gave D and trimming, while V, J and clone size come from that table. The sample includes 1,500 or so clones, with around 80% observed a single time. The ten largest clones take up roughly 12% of the sample.

To note about this clone: No antigen is known for it. Base qualities are not provided; no much larger clone lies one nucleotide away.

Explained via the paper, the time point label denotes: human tissue collected at research (rapid) autopsy. Over a roughly 3-year period, a research-autopsy study prospectively enrolled fewer than ten adult allo-HCT recipients who had steroid-refractory GVHD. Every GVHD patient had gastrointestinal GVHD and was given several lines of GVHD-directed therapy, and a few of the GVHD patients also had skin involvement. Autopsy tissues included GI sites from esophagus to rectum, liver, skin and lymphoid organs including spleen, after a median post-mortem interval of approximately 10 hours. Each autopsy specimen was cut in two, with one portion flash-frozen in liquid nitrogen and the remainder formalin-fixed, and the outer muscle layers of GI specimens were removed. To extract genomic DNA from frozen tissues, either the Mag-Bind Blood & Tissue DNA HDQ 96 Kit on a Chemagic 360 or the DNeasy Blood & Tissue Kit was used. Extracted DNA was further purified with the Genomic DNA Clean & Concentrator-25 kit because of concern about red blood cell contamination.

The receptor comes from a male patient aged 35 to 70 with steroid-refractory graft-versus-host disease after an allogeneic stem cell transplant. After a transplant, some T cells may be of graft donor origin. The sample was spleen tissue, taken at autopsy.

The nucleotide sequence reads as follows: TGTGCCAGCAGCGTCTACGGATCCACAGATACGCAGTATTTT. It translates to CASSVYGSTDTQYF. In this chain, TRBV9 is recombined with TRBJ2-3; confidence is insufficient to name the D gene. Per the germline V gene, SGDLS is the CDR1 and YYNGEE is the CDR2. V drops 2 bases and J drops 2 bases, leaving 9 bases in between. Spanning cysteine to phenylalanine, the CDR3 consists of 14 amino acids. Only the CDR3 part of the read is kept: 42 bases, read in frame from the first base.